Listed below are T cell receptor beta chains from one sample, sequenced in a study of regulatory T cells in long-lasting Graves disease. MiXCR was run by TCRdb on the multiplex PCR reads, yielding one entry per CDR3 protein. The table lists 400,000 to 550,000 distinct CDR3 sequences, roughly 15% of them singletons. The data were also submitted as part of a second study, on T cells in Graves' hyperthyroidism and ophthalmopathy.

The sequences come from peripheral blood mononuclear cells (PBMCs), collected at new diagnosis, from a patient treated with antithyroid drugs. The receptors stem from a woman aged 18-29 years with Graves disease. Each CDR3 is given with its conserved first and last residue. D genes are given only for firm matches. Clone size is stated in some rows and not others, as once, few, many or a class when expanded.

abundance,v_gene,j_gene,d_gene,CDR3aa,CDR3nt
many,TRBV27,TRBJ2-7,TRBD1,CASSPADRVYEQYF,TGTGCCAGCAGTCCCGCCGACAGGGTCTACGAGCAGTACTTC
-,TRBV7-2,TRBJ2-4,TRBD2,CASSLGSLAGINIQYF,TGTGCCAGCAGCTTAGGTTCCCTAGCGGGAATCAACATTCAGTACTTC
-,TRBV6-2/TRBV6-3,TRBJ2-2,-,CASSYGRESTGELFF,TGTGCCAGCAGTTATGGTCGGGAGAGTACCGGGGAGCTGTTTTTT
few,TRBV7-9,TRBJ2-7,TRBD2,CASSSNRRREGSYEQYF,TGTGCCAGCAGCAGTAATCGTCGGCGGGAGGGTTCCTACGAGCAGTACTTC
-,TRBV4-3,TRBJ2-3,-,CASSQAPGLPSTDTQYF,TGCGCCAGCAGCCAGGCGCCGGGACTGCCGAGCACAGATACGCAGTATTTT
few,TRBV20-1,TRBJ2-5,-,CSASLGGGSLFGTQYF,TGCAGTGCGTCCCTCGGAGGGGGGAGTCTTTTTGGGACCCAGTACTTC
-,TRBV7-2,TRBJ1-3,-,CASGITDLGNTIYF,TGTGCCAGCGGTATCACAGATCTGGGAAACACCATATATTTT
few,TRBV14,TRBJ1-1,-,CASSRDLNTEAFF,TGTGCCAGCAGCCGTGACTTGAACACTGAAGCTTTCTTT
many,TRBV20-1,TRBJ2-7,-,CSAPQTGSGEQYF,TGCAGTGCCCCACAAACCGGGTCGGGTGAGCAGTACTTC
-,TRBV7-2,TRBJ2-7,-,CASSPSPQRDEQYF,TGTGCCAGCAGCCCATCCCCCCAGAGGGACGAGCAGTACTTC
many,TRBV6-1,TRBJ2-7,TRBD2,CASSGLAGGTGDEQYF,TGTGCCAGCAGCGGACTAGCGGGAGGAACGGGTGACGAGCAGTACTTC
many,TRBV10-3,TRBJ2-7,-,CAISESRGPSSEQYF,TGTGCCATCAGTGAGTCTAGGGGTCCCTCTTCCGAGCAGTACTTC
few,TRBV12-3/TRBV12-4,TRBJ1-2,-,CASRGTHRASVGYTF,TGTGCCAGCAGGGGAACCCACAGGGCAAGTGTGGGCTACACCTTC
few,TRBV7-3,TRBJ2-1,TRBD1,CASSLKTSGTGSVFF,TGTGCCAGCAGCCTCAAAACCTCCGGGACAGGGAGTGTGTTCTTC
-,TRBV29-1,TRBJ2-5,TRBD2,CSVEKWTSGITETQYF,TGCAGCGTTGAAAAGTGGACTAGCGGGATTACGGAGACCCAGTACTTC
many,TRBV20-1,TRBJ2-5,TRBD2,CSASLIAGGRRKTQYF,TGCAGTGCTAGTCTGATAGCGGGAGGCCGGAGAAAGACCCAGTACTTC
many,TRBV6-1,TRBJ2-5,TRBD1,CASSQGQGAFGTQYF,TGTGCCAGCAGTCAGGGACAGGGGGCGTTTGGGACCCAGTACTTC
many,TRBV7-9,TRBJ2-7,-,CASSRVQGLGEQYF,TGTGCCAGCAGCCGGGTTCAGGGGCTCGGGGAGCAGTACTTC
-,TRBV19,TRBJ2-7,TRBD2,CASSIMVWDTGTNLYEQYF,TGTGCCAGTAGTATTATGGTTTGGGATACCGGGACTAACCTCTACGAGCAGTACTTC
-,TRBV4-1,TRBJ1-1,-,CASSPRSGRRTEAFF,TGCGCCAGCAGCCCCCGGAGTGGGCGTCGCACTGAAGCTTTCTTT
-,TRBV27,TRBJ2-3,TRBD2,CASKSLAGDGTDTQYF,TGTGCCAGCAAGAGCCTAGCGGGAGATGGCACAGATACGCAGTATTTT
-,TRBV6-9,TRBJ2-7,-,CASSSGTPTYEQYF,TGTGCCAGCAGTTCCGGGACTCCTACCTACGAGCAGTACTTC
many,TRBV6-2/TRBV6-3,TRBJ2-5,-,CASLTGSETQYF,TGTGCCAGCCTTACCGGGTCGGAGACCCAGTACTTC
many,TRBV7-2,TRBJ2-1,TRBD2,CASTPIAGDVNEQFF,TGTGCCAGCACACCAATAGCGGGAGATGTCAATGAGCAGTTCTTC
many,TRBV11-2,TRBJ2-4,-,CASSLEGQGNRAKNIQYF,TGTGCCAGCAGCTTGGAGGGGCAGGGAAATCGGGCCAAAAACATTCAGTACTTC
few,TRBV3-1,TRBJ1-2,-,CASSQERLTGGSYTF,TGTGCCAGCAGCCAAGAACGGCTGACAGGTGGAAGCTACACCTTC
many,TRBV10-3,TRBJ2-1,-,CAINSDFDEQFF,TGTGCCATCAATTCAGATTTCGATGAGCAGTTCTTC
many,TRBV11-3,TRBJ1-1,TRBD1,CASSTRQGAGTEAFF,TGTGCCAGCAGCACCCGACAGGGGGCGGGCACTGAAGCTTTCTTT
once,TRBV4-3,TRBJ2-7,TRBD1,CASSQLAGGGEQYF,TGCGCCAGCAGCCAACTGGCAGGGGGCGGCGAGCAGTACTTC
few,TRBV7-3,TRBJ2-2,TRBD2,CASSLESAGGPDTGELFF,TGTGCCAGCAGCTTAGAATCGGCGGGAGGGCCGGATACCGGGGAGCTGTTTTTT
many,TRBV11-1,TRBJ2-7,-,CASSGSSTSSDYEQYF,TGTGCCAGCAGCGGGAGCTCGACATCCTCTGACTACGAGCAGTACTTC
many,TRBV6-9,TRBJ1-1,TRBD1,CASSLDPGQGTLAFF,TGTGCCAGCAGTTTAGACCCGGGACAGGGAACTTTGGCTTTCTTT
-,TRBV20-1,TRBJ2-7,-,CSARWRATYEQYF,TGCAGTGCTAGGTGGCGGGCCACCTACGAGCAGTACTTC
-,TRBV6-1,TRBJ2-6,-,CASTPEGGTYSGANVLTF,TGTGCCAGCACTCCTGAGGGGGGGACCTACTCTGGGGCCAACGTCCTGACTTTC
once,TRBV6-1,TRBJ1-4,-,CASRKGSTGSIEKLFF,TGTGCCAGCCGCAAGGGTTCAACAGGGTCAATCGAAAAACTGTTTTTT
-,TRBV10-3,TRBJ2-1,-,CAISESRALPNNEQFF,TGTGCCATCAGTGAGTCAAGGGCCCTCCCCAACAATGAGCAGTTCTTC
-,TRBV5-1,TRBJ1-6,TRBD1,CASSLARDRSNSPLHF,TGCGCCAGCAGCTTGGCCCGGGACAGGAGTAATTCACCCCTCCACTTT
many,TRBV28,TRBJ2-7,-,CASKTPGYYEQYF,TGTGCCAGCAAAACACCCGGCTACTACGAGCAGTACTTC
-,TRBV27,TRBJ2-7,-,CASSSIGGHEQYF,TGTGCCAGCAGTTCCATAGGGGGTCACGAGCAGTACTTC
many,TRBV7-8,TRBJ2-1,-,CASSLIRYNEQFF,TGTGCCAGCAGCTTAATCCGCTACAATGAGCAGTTCTTC
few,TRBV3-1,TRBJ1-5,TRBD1,CASSQQGQGDNQPQHF,TGTGCCAGCAGCCAGCAGGGACAGGGCGACAATCAGCCCCAGCATTTT
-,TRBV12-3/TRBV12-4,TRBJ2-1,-,CASSYDGLETNEQFF,TGTGCCAGCAGTTACGACGGTCTAGAAACCAATGAGCAGTTCTTC
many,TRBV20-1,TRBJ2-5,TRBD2,CSANSGSEETQYF,TGCAGTGCCAATAGCGGGAGCGAAGAGACCCAGTACTTC
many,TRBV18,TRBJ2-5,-,CASSPGGEGQETQYF,TGTGCCAGCTCACCCGGGGGCGAGGGACAAGAGACCCAGTACTTC